Listed below are T cell receptor beta chains from one sample, sequenced in a study of blood T cells in healthy people across ages. TCRdb itself ran the 5' RACE reads through MiXCR, one entry per CDR3 protein. Of around 870,000 distinct CDR3 sequences listed, 25% to 30% are singletons. The sequencing input was blood. Every receptor here comes from an elderly woman in good health. Each CDR3 is given with its conserved first and last residue. Each record gives: clone size, J gene, D gene, V gene, CDR3 protein, CDR3 DNA. D genes are given only for firm matches. Only some rows state a clone size, as once, few, many or a class for expanded clones.

>once|TRBJ2-7|NA|TRBV7-2
CASSLGGDLEQYF
TGTGCCAGCAGCTTAGGGGGGGACCTCGAGCAGTACTTC
>many|TRBJ2-1|NA|TRBV11-2
CASRKLGSYNEQFF
TGTGCCAGCAGGAAACTGGGCTCCTACAATGAGCAGTTCTTC
>many|TRBJ1-2|NA|TRBV7-8
CASSPQSGNYGYTF
TGTGCCAGCAGCCCCCAGTCCGGTAACTATGGCTACACCTTC
>NA|TRBJ2-7|NA|TRBV2
CASSLRGGVGQYF
TGTGCCAGCAGTCTCAGGGGGGGGGTTGGGCAGTACTTC
>once|TRBJ2-7|NA|TRBV5-1
CASSGGIIDSSYEQYF
TGCGCCAGCAGCGGAGGAATTATAGACAGCTCCTACGAGCAGTACTTC
>few|TRBJ1-5|NA|TRBV5-6
CASSLRQSRGSNQPQHF
TGTGCCAGCAGCTTGAGACAGTCAAGGGGTAGCAATCAGCCCCAGCATTTT
>NA|TRBJ2-3|NA|TRBV7-2
CACSLGGTQNTRYF
TGTGCCTGCAGCTTAGGTGGGACTCAAAATACGCGGTATTTT
>NA|TRBJ2-5|NA|TRBV13
CASSWQRGAQETQYF
TGTGCCAGCAGCTGGCAAAGGGGGGCTCAAGAGACCCAGTACTTC
>few|TRBJ2-5|NA|TRBV6-2/TRBV6-3
CASSYQNRETQYF
TGTGCCAGCAGTTACCAAAATCGAGAGACCCAGTACTTC
>NA|TRBJ2-1|NA|TRBV2
CACQVNGYNEQFF
TGTGCCTGTCAAGTTAACGGCTACAATGAGCAGTTCTTC
>many|TRBJ1-2|NA|TRBV2
CASRRPGRAYGYTF
TGTGCCAGCAGACGCCCGGGCAGAGCCTATGGCTACACCTTC
>NA|TRBJ2-7|NA|TRBV7-2
CASSLEWGASYEQYF
TGTGCCAGCAGCTTAGAGTGGGGAGCCTCCTACGAGCAGTACTTC
>NA|TRBJ2-5|TRBD1|TRBV9
CASSINRGSQETQYF
TGTGCCAGCAGCATTAACAGGGGAAGCCAAGAGACCCAGTACTTC
>NA|TRBJ1-6|TRBD1|TRBV7-2
CASSSHDTQGARSPLHF
TGTGCCAGCAGCTCCCACGACACTCAGGGGGCTCGTTCACCCCTCCACTTT
>many|TRBJ2-3|NA|TRBV6-5
CASSSYVGTQYF
TGTGCCAGCAGTTCCTACGTGGGCACGCAGTATTTT
>NA|TRBJ2-3|TRBD2|TRBV4-2
CASSQPTSGRQDTQYF
TGTGCCAGCAGCCAACCTACTAGCGGGAGGCAAGATACGCAGTATTTT
>many|TRBJ2-3|NA|TRBV7-2
CASSLALGRETDTQYF
TGTGCCAGCAGCTTAGCCCTGGGCAGGGAGACAGATACGCAGTATTTT
>NA|TRBJ2-3|TRBD1|TRBV6-6
CASSYEFPRGQVDTQYF
TGTGCCAGCAGTTACGAATTCCCCCGGGGACAGGTAGATACGCAGTATTTT
>NA|TRBJ2-3|TRBD1|TRBV24-1
CATSDPQPRQGRTDTQYF
TGTGCCACCAGTGACCCCCAGCCAAGACAGGGGAGGACAGATACGCAGTATTTT
>NA|TRBJ2-7|NA|TRBV6-2/TRBV6-3
CASSRDSLYQYEQYF
TGTGCCAGCAGTAGGGACTCGCTATACCAGTACGAGCAGTACTTC
>few|TRBJ2-4|NA|TRBV2
CASSEGQGLAKNIQYF
TGTGCCAGCAGTGAAGGACAGGGACTAGCCAAAAACATTCAGTACTTC
>many|TRBJ1-1|TRBD1|TRBV12-3/TRBV12-4
CASSRRTGNTEAFF
TGTGCCAGCAGTAGGAGGACAGGGAACACTGAAGCTTTCTTT
>NA|TRBJ2-1|NA|TRBV20-1
CSARDFAGSVRSQFF
TGCAGTGCTAGAGATTTTGCAGGGAGCGTGCGAAGTCAGTTCTTC
>many|TRBJ2-5|NA|TRBV5-1
CASSLEVGLGETQYF
TGCGCCAGCAGCTTGGAAGTTGGGCTAGGGGAGACCCAGTACTTC
>many|TRBJ2-5|NA|TRBV7-9
CASSPTALQGPRRYF
TGTGCCAGCAGCCCCACAGCCTTACAGGGTCCCAGAAGGTACTTC
>NA|TRBJ2-3|TRBD2|TRBV27
CASSSLPHSGKRTDTQYF
TGTGCCAGCAGTTCACTACCCCACAGCGGGAAACGCACAGATACGCAGTATTTT